This T cell receptor beta chain was profiled in a study of blood T cells in healthy people across ages. Primed by a sample-barcoded 5' primer and a J-beta primer mix, a second PCR proceeded for roughly 7 to 12 cycles. TCRdb itself ran the 5' RACE reads through MiXCR, one entry per CDR3 protein. In the table there are 760,000 or so distinct CDR3 sequences, around 25% of which are singletons. This CDR3 has 15 amino acids. Unmatched junction bases numbered 6, after V lost 4 bases and J lost 5 bases. Germline loops: CDR1 SEHNR, CDR2 FQNEAQ (reference sequence). All donors came from Russia, were Caucasian and healthy, and spanned ages about 6 to 90. Another study also made use of these data, one on T cells of mothers and their children.

The rearrangement joins TRBV7-9 to TRBJ2-1, with 9 bases identical to TRBD2. The TCR sequence derives from a boy younger than 18 in good health. The specimen was blood. In DNA, the CDR3 is TGTGCCAGCAGCTCCGTTACTAGCGGGCACAATGAGCAGTTCTTC. Its translation is CASSSVTSGHNEQFF.